This T cell receptor (beta chain) originates from a study of blood T cell repertoires in COVID-19. The wider study: Acute and convalescent COVID-19 specimens originated in the United States, Italy and Spain. The cDNA or gDNA used as material had been derived from T cells, B-cell-depleted T cells, or PBMCs.

J gave up 1 base and V 6 bases, and 8 bases lay outside the gene matches. Germline loops: CDR1 MRHNA, CDR2 SNTAGT. The CDR3 totals 15 residues. Only in-frame clones appear in the TCRdb table, and some are missing; sequencing was by immunoSEQ multiplex PCR. Of 250,000 or so clones listed, 75% to 85% are singletons. The sequenced sample was peripheral blood. This chain uses TRBV6-4 with TRBJ1-1, with 7 nucleotides matching TRBD1. The source of this sequence is a human donor in a cohort sampled during active COVID-19. Here the CDR3 reads CASRPRQGGNTEAFF. Written as DNA, the CDR3 is TGTGCCAGCAGGCCTCGACAGGGAGGGAACACTGAAGCTTTCTTT.